The T cell receptor beta chain described here comes from a study of T cells in tuberculosis. Across the study: The T cells targeted glucose monomycolate, a mycobacterial lipid, via CD1B.

With respect to this clone: The antigen remains undetermined.

The CDR3 runs 14 residues. Germline assignment: CDR1 SGHRS and CDR2 YFSETQ. The V gene lost 2 bases and the J gene lost 4 bases, with 13 bases spanning the gap. TCRdb keeps only in-frame clones here, not all; method: immunoSEQ multiplex PCR. The sample includes around 49,000 clones, 90% to 95% seen only once; the top ten take 1.1% to 1.5%. Findings and limits, study-wide: Smaller distances to GMM-specific TCRs suggested their expansion in active tuberculosis.

Stated time point: new active TB diagnosis, blood taken before or within 7 days of starting treatment. The chain recombines TRBV5-1 with TRBJ2-7, with D possibly matching TRBD2 (5 bases). The source of this sequence is an adult with tuberculosis. The source was PBMCs, collected at tuberculosis diagnosis. The DNA for the CDR3 is TGCGCCAGCAGCTTCTCATCCGGGGATTACGAGCAGTACTTC. Its translation is CASSFSSGDYEQYF.